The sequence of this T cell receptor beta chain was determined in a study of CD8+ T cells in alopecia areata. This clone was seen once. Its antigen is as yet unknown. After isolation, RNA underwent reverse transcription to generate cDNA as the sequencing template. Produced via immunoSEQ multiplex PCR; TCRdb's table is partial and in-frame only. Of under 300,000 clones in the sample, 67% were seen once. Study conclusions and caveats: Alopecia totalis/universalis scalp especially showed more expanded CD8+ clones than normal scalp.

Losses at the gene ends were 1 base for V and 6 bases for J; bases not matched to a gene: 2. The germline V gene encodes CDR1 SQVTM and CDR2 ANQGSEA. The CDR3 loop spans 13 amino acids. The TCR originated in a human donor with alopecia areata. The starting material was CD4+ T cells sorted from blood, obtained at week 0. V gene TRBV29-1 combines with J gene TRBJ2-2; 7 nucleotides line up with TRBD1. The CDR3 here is CSVEATGAGELFF. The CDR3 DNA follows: TGCAGCGTTGAAGCTACAGGGGCCGGGGAGCTGTTTTTT.